These 10 T cell receptor beta chains were sequenced from one sample in a study of blood T cell repertoires in COVID-19 (dated by TCRdb to about 2020). Library preparation employed the immunoSEQ multiplex PCR assay. The table was pulled from immuneACCESS by TCRdb, which kept in-frame rearrangements only. Such tables lose some clones; where checked, under half of the loss comes from unresolved V genes, and the rest has no known cause. Present in this sample are 150,000 to 200,000 clones, about four fifths of which were seen just once. The ten largest clonotypes hold approximately 9.9% of the sample. Sequencing was carried out using PBMCs or T cells enriched from blood (not recorded which). All receptors derive from a man in his forties or fifties who had recovered from COVID-19.

This clone has at least ten counts. The chain employs TRBV5-1 and TRBJ1-2; the D gene is possibly TRBD1 (5 bases). From germline, CDR1 is SGHRS and CDR2 YFSETQ. V gave up 4 bases and J gave up 5 bases, with 15 bases separating them. The CDR3 runs 14 residues. The CDR3 DNA reads TGCGCCAGCAGCGCAGAACAGGAAGGGTATGGCTACACCTTC. It yields the protein CASSAEQEGYGYTF.

V gene TRBV18 combines with J gene TRBJ2-7, with D hard to call. Germline CDR1 is KGHSH and CDR2 is LQKENI. The germline V and J ends were trimmed by 0 bases and 1 base, with 10 bases remaining between them. The CDR3 sequence is 15 residues long. The DNA for the CDR3 is TGTGCCAGCTCACCACCACGGCAGGTTTCCTACGAGCAGTACTTC. Translated, it gives CASSPPRQVSYEQYF.

The V call is TRBV3-1 (or the pseudogene TRBV3-2), the J call TRBJ2-2, with TRBD1 matching 9 bases. CDR3 length equals 17 residues. V was pared by 6 bases and J by 6 bases, with 14 bases of the junction left unmatched. Germline lookup yields CDR1 LGHDT and CDR2 YNNKEL (reference sequence). The CDR3 region is CASRQRGTGSSSGELFF. CDR3 nucleotides: TGTGCCAGCAGACAGAGAGGGACAGGGAGCTCATCCGGGGAGCTGTTTTTT.

The CDR3 DNA sequence: TGTGCCAGCAGCGGGGCCCGACAGCCTAACACTGAAGCTTTCTTT. Its protein product is CASSGARQPNTEAFF. V is TRBV7-9 and J is TRBJ1-1; TRBD1 is a possible D gene (5 bases). CDR1 and CDR2 from the germline V gene are SEHNR and FQNEAQ (reference sequence). This CDR3 spans 15 amino acids. Trimming removed 5 bases from V and 2 bases from J, with 15 bases in between.

This clone showed up just a few times. This chain links TRBV6-1 with TRBJ2-1, with 9 bases fitting TRBD2. CDR3 length: 18 amino acids. V lost 1 base, J lost 3 bases, and 10 bases stayed unmatched. From germline, CDR1 is MNHNS and CDR2 SASEGT. DNA for the CDR3: TGTGCCAGCAGTGAAGACCTTAGCGGGAGAACGGGCTACAATGAGCAGTTCTTC. As protein: CASSEDLSGRTGYNEQFF.

The gene calls are TRBV28 and TRBJ1-1; the D is unclear. CDR1 and CDR2 (germline): MDHEN, SYDVKM. V was pared by 5 bases and J by 0 bases, with 10 bases between. The CDR3 consists of 14 residues. CDR3 in amino acids: CASSTRVVNTEAFF. The CDR3 DNA reads TGTGCCAGCAGTACGAGGGTGGTGAACACTGAAGCTTTCTTT.

The chain has TRBV5-1 and TRBJ2-7, with 9 bases matching TRBD2. The CDR3 sequence is 15 residues long. Germline-derived CDR1 and CDR2 are SGHRS and YFSETQ. Trimming cost V 5 bases and J 4 bases; bases outside gene matches: 10. The CDR3: CASSLGSGRSYEQYF. For the CDR3, the DNA is TGCGCCAGCAGTCTAGGTAGCGGGAGATCTTACGAGCAGTACTTC.

The chain employs TRBV5-1 and TRBJ2-3; 10 nucleotides agree with TRBD2. Germline V gives CDR1 SGHRS, CDR2 YFSETQ. This CDR3 spans 19 amino acids. The junction had 16 bases not matched to a gene; V was cut back by 5 bases and J by 1 base. CDR3 DNA: TGCGCCAGCAGTTCGGATGTTAGCGGGGGGCCTAGCGGCACAGATACGCAGTATTTT. Protein product: CASSSDVSGGPSGTDTQYF.

The chain couples TRBV11-2 to TRBJ2-3; 8 positions agree with TRBD2. Germline V gene lookup returns CDR1 SGHAT and CDR2 FQNNGV. With 6 bases clipped from V and 1 base from J, the junction kept 6 bases outside the gene matches. CDR3 length equals 15 residues. In nucleotides, the CDR3 is TGTGCCAGCAGTCTTAGCGGGGACCGCACAGATACGCAGTATTTT. The encoded protein is CASSLSGDRTDTQYF. Full variable domain (remainder filled in from reference TRBV11-2 and TRBJ2-3): EAGVAQSPRYKIIEKRQSVAFWCNPISGHATLYWYQQILGQGPKLLIQFQNNGVVDDSQLPKDRFSAERLKGVDSTLKIQPAKLEDSAVYLCASSLSGDRTDTQYFGPGTRLTVL.

The chain is built from TRBV19 and TRBJ1-5, with D possibly matching TRBD1 (6 bases). This CDR3 comprises 14 residues. The germline V and J ends were trimmed by 6 bases and 3 bases, with 12 bases remaining between them. Per germline, CDR1 LNHDA and CDR2 SQIVND (reference sequence). The CDR3 protein is CASRLQGINQPQHF. CDR3 DNA: TGTGCCAGTAGACTACAGGGCATCAATCAGCCCCAGCATTTT.